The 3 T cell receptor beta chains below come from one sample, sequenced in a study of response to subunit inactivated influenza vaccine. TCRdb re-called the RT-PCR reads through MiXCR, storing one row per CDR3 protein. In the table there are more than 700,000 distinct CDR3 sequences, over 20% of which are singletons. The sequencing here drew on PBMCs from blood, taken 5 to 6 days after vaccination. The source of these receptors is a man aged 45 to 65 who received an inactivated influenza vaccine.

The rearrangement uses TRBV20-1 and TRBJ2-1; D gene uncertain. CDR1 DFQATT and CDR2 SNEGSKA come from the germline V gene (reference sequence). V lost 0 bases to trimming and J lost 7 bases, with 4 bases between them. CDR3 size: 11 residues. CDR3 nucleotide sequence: TGCAGTGCTAGAGAGTGGAATGAGCAGTTCTTC. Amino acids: CSAREWNEQFF.

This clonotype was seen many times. The DNA for the CDR3 is TGCGCCAGCAGCACCCGAAGCCGCGGGGACCTCACAGATACGCAGTATTTT. Encoded protein: CASSTRSRGDLTDTQYF. J is TRBJ2-3 and V is TRBV4-1; D is perhaps TRBD2 (6 bases). CDR3 size: 17 residues. CDR1 and CDR2 from the germline V gene are MGHRA and YSYEKL. V dropped 5 bases and J dropped 2 bases, with 20 bases sitting between them.

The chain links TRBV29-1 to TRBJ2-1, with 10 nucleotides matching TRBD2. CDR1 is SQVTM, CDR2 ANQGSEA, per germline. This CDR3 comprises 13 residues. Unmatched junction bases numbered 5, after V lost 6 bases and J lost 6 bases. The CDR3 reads CSVSGRAVNEQFF. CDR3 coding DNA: TGCAGCGTGAGCGGGAGGGCCGTCAATGAGCAGTTCTTC.